This TCR beta chain came from a study of CD8+ T cells in alopecia areata. Study background: In an open-label trial, patients got 5 to 10 mg tofacitinib twice daily.

Trimming took 5 bases from V and 6 from J, leaving 14 bases between them. The germline V gene encodes CDR1 SEHNR and CDR2 FQNEAQ (reference sequence). The CDR3 has 13 amino acids. Lesional scalp punch biopsies and peripheral blood were collected from alopecia areata patients. General observations from the study: Sharing of TCRs across patients appeared less clear than in mice, possibly for HLA-related reasons.

Extraction of RNA preceded its reverse transcription into cDNA, which served as the sequencing template. Using immunoSEQ multiplex PCR, the repertoire was profiled, and TCRdb retains in-frame clones only, with some absent. The data show a few hundred thousand clones, roughly two thirds seen once. This clone has only one observation. Antigen specificity is unknown. J is TRBJ2-7 and V is TRBV7-9, with D tentatively TRBD2 (6 bases). The sequence came from a human donor with alopecia areata. The sequencing used CD4+ T cells sorted from blood, collected at week 0. The CDR3 spells CASSHPGEVEQYF. The CDR3 nucleotides are TGTGCCAGCAGCCACCCGGGAGAAGTCGAGCAGTACTTC.